This TCR beta chain comes out of a study of T cell repertoires in cytomegalovirus infection (dated by TCRdb to the late 2010s). About the full investigation: Recently identified HLA-C-restricted CMV epitopes, whose presentation resists viral immunomodulation, were targeted by peptide stimulations together with well-studied HLA-B-restricted epitopes. The HLA type of each donor mattered for the analysis, because public TCR beta signatures pointed to carriage of CMV infection along with the matching HLA type.

In the germline V gene, CDR1 corresponds to MGHRA and CDR2 to YSYEKL. Trimming at the junction amounts to 0 bases on V and 2 bases on J, and the germline ends lie 12 bases apart. The cysteine opens and the phenylalanine closes a CDR3 of 16 amino acids. This entry keeps only the CDR3 DNA: 48 bases, framed from base 1. As regards this clonotype: The specificity of this receptor is unknown. No much larger clone is present one base from it, and per-base qualities are unavailable.

The data were produced on an Illumina HiSeq 1500. The public sequencing data were trimmed at Q25 with fastp and processed into clonotypes with MiXCR by TCRdb, which kept only in-frame beta chains. CDR3 protein duplicates are merged, each entry listing the most common genes and DNA. This sample has 650,000 to 900,000 distinct CDR3 sequences in its table, and about 28% of those were observed once. The ten largest make up around 13% of the sample. General conclusions and limits of the study: In the ex vivo response, HLA-C-restricted CMV-specific TCR beta clonotypes were dominant, and in two of eight donors the single most frequent clonotype came from this HLA-C-restricted group. In both this cohort and an independent roughly 350-donor cohort, the cumulative frequency of public TCR beta family members distinguished carriers of CMV infection plus the relevant HLA type.

The treatment or condition label, as the study defines it: in vitro stimulation with specific CMV peptide epitopes to enrich CMV-specific T cells. Material: cultured CD8+ T cells from PBMCs, obtained from culture after CMV antigen stimulation. The chain employs TRBV4-1 and TRBJ2-3, with the D call perhaps TRBD1 or TRBD2, each one matching 6 bases. The clonotype originates from a human donor in good health (CMV status not recorded). Some clones in this sample may be carry-over from other donors' samples. The CDR3 protein: CASSQDGGPPTDTQYF. The sequence in DNA is TGCGCCAGCAGCCAAGATGGGGGGCCGCCCACAGATACGCAGTATTTT.